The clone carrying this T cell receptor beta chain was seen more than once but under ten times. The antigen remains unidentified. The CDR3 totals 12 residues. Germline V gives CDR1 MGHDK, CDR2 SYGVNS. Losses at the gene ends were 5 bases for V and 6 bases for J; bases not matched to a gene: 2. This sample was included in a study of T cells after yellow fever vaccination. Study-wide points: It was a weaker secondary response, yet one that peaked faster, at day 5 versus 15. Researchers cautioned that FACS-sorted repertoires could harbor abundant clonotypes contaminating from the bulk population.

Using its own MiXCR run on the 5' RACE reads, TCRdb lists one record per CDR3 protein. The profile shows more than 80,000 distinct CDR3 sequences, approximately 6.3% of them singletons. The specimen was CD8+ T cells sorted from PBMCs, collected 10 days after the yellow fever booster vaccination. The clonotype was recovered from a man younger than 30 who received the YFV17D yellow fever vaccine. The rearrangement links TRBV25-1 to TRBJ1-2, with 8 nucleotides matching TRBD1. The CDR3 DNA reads TGTGCCAGCAGTTCGACAGGGGATGGCTACACCTTC. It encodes CASSSTGDGYTF.